This T cell receptor beta chain was identified in a study of beta chain features in type 1 diabetes. Points from the study as a whole: Among patients, naive, central memory and Treg TCRB repertoires appeared more similar than among healthy donors. Patients with Type 1 diabetes showed moderately but significantly shorter TCRB CDR3s in all four CD4+ subsets. Using cDNA template may skew counts toward highly expressing activated cells.

Expressed TCRB transcripts were sequenced, since all the RNA that had been isolated was reverse transcribed. Profiling relied on immunoSEQ multiplex PCR, and the TCRdb table lists in-frame clones only, not all of them. The repertoire includes a few hundred thousand clones, over 8.5% of them detected once, and about 0.64% sits in the top ten. V gave up 5 bases and J gave up 0 bases; unmatched junction bases: 12. Germline V CDR1 and CDR2: SNHLY, FYNNEI. The length of the CDR3 is 18 residues. Sorted cells reached over 95% purity in every population. This clone was counted only a few times. What it binds is unknown.

This chain uses TRBV2 with TRBJ2-1; TRBD2 agrees at 8 bases. Sequences were obtained from central memory CD4+ T cells from blood. This TCR came from a man aged 30 to 39 with type 1 diabetes. CDR3 loop: CASSPYGSGVSSYNEQFF. The CDR3 coding sequence is TGTGCCAGCAGTCCGTACGGTAGCGGGGTGAGCTCCTACAATGAGCAGTTCTTC.